This TCR beta chain derives from a study of glioma-infiltrating T cells after dendritic cell vaccination listed by TCRdb under 2016. General notes on the study: The cohort included some 15 glioblastoma patients drawn from Phase I and II dendritic cell vaccination trials, of whom 9 were newly diagnosed and 6 had recurrent disease. Each patient got three intradermal injections of the dendritic cell vaccine, spaced at biweekly intervals, in the arm below the axilla. In glioblastoma patients vaccinated with dendritic cells, deep sequencing of TCR beta CDR3 regions served to measure tumor-infiltrating lymphocyte content and to compare repertoires between tumor and blood. Between 2003 and 2012, the patients were given dendritic cell vaccination pulsed with autologous tumor lysate. The vaccine was prepared from monocyte-derived dendritic cells that were cultured for under 8 days with IL-4 and GM-CSF and then pulsed overnight with autologous tumor lysate. TCR sequencing metrics, including TIL content and tumor-blood repertoire overlap, were correlated with survival after dendritic cell vaccination. General conclusions and limits of the study: After dendritic cell vaccination, a higher estimated pretreatment TIL content predicted longer time to progression and longer overall survival. The cohort was small and heterogeneous, with few patients having full blood and tumor sets and even fewer initial-recurrent tumor pairs. No direct relationship between TCR clonality and survival was found, suggesting that a diverse polyclonal response may matter. The response model built on TCR overlap across three groups was characterized as speculative, with prospective validation still needed.

The immunoSEQ assay amplified TCRB CDR3 regions from around 2.1 micrograms of genomic DNA, or from all available DNA when less than that amount was available. The multiplex PCR relied on 60 forward primers for TCR V beta segments and 13 reverse primers for J beta segments. To estimate the number of reads per starting template, synthetic control templates were added to each sample at limiting dilution. The Illumina HiSeq System generated 87 bp sequencing reads. As for how the authors treated the data: PCR and sequencing errors were removed by a nearest neighbor algorithm that merged closely related sequences. TCR overlap was measured as the percentage of unique tumor TCR beta sequences that were also present in the peripheral blood of the same patient. The table was pulled from immuneACCESS by TCRdb, which kept in-frame rearrangements only. Such tables lose some clones; where checked, under half of the loss comes from unresolved V genes, and the rest has no known cause. V and J calls plus clone size are reproduced from that table; the DNA served to infer D and trimming. The table for this sample lists about 49,000 clones; approximately 85% of them were counted only once. Of the sample, approximately 10% falls within the top ten clones.

From the cysteine up to the phenylalanine, the CDR3 has a length of 12 residues. CDR3 DNA only is kept here, 36 bases in frame from base 1. Trimming at the junction amounts to 1 base on V and 6 bases on J, and the germline ends lie 4 bases apart. From a lookup of the germline V gene, CDR1 and CDR2 are SGHTA and FQGNSA. On this clone: Its antigen is unknown. There are no base qualities to consult, and no much larger clone falls within one base.

Patients were selected for having adequate residual fresh-frozen tumor tissue and more than two years of available survival data. Molecular status otherwise varied across the glioblastoma patients, but none of them carried an isocitrate dehydrogenase mutation. PBMC were collected before vaccination, two weeks after the third vaccination, and at tumor progression if tumor progression occurred. The Qiagen DNeasy Blood extraction Kit was used for extraction of genomic DNA. This specimen was blood, taken before dendritic cell vaccination. This receptor was taken from a human donor with glioblastoma. The chain was built from TRBV7-2 and TRBJ1-5; the D segment cannot be called with confidence. The CDR3 corresponds to CASSLGSQPQHF. The DNA sequence is TGTGCCAGCAGCTTAGGGAGTCAGCCCCAGCATTTT.